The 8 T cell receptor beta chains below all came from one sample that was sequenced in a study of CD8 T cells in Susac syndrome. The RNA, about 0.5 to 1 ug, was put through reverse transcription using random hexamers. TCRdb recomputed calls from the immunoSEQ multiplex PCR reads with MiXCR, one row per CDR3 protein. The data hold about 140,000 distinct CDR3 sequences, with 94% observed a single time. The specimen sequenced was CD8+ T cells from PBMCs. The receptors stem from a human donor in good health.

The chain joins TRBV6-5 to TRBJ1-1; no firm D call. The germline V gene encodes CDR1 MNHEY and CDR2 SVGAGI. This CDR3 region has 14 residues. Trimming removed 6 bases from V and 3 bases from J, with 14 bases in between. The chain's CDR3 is CASRVLLGDTEAFF. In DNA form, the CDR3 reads TGTGCCAGCAGAGTATTGTTGGGTGACACTGAAGCTTTCTTT.

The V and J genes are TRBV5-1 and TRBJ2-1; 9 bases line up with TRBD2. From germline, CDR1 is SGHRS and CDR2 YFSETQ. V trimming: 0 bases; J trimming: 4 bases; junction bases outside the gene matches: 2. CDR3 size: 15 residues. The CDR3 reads CASSLDAGGYNEQFF. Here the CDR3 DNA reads TGCGCCAGCAGCTTGGATGCGGGAGGGTACAATGAGCAGTTCTTC.

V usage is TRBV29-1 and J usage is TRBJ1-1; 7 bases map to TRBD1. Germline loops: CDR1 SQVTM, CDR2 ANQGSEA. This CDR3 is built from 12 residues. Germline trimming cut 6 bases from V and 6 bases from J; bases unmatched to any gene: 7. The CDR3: CSVAHQGAEAFF. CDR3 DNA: TGCAGCGTAGCCCATCAGGGGGCTGAAGCTTTCTTT.

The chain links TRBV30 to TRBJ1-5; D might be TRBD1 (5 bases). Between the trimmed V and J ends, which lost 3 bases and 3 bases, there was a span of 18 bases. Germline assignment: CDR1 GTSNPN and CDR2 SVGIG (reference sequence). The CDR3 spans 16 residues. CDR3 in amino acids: CAWSDPGSGINQPQHF. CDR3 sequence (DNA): TGTGCCTGGAGCGACCCTGGTTCAGGGATCAATCAGCCCCAGCATTTT.

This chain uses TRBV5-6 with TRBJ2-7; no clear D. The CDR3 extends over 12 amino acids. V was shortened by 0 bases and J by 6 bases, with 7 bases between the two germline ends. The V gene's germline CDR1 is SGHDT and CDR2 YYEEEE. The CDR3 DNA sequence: TGTGCCAGCAGCTTGGGGGGTACCGAGCAGTACTTC. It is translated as CASSLGGTEQYF.

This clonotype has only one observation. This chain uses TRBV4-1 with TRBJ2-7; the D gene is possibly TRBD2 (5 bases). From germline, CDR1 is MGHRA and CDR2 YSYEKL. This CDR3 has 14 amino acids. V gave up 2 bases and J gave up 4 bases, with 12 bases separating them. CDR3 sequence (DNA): TGCGCCAGCAGCCAACATGACGGGGAATACGAGCAGTACTTC. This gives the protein CASSQHDGEYEQYF.

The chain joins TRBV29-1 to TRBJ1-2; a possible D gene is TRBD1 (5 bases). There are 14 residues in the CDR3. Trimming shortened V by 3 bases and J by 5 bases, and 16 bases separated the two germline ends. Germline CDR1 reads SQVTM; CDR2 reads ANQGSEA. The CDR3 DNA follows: TGCAGCGTTGACAATTTCAGGGACCTATATGGCTACACCTTC. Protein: CSVDNFRDLYGYTF.

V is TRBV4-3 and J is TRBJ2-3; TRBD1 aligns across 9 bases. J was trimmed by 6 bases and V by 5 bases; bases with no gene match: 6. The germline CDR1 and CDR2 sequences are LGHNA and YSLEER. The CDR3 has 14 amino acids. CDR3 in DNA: TGCGCCAGCAGCGCCACAGGGGGCATGGATACGCAGTATTTT. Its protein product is CASSATGGMDTQYF.